These 11 T cell receptor beta chains were sequenced from one sample in a study of blood T cell repertoires in COVID-19 (dated by TCRdb to 2019 to 2021). Receptor libraries were prepared by the immunoSEQ multiplex PCR assay. TCRdb retrieved this table from immuneACCESS and kept in-frame rearrangements only. Not all clones are present; in checked studies, unresolved V genes account for under half, and no reason is known for the remainder. The sample includes about 210,000 clones, with about four fifths observed a single time. 7.5% to 9% of the sample is held by the ten biggest clonotypes. Sequenced sample: peripheral blood. All receptors come from a woman of 80 years or more with COVID-19, enrolled during active disease.

The V call is TRBV7-8, the J call TRBJ1-6; 8 nucleotides line up with TRBD1. Looked up from germline, CDR1 is SGHVS and CDR2 is FQNEAQ. The CDR3 covers 13 residues. V lost 8 bases to trimming and J lost 6 bases; unmatched junction nucleotides: 3. This CDR3 reads CASGGQGNSPLHF. The CDR3 DNA reads as TGTGCCAGCGGAGGACAGGGTAATTCACCCCTCCACTTT.

The CDR3 bases are TGTGCCAGCAGCGCCCGCGGGGACGCCTACGAGCAGTACTTC. Its translation is CASSARGDAYEQYF. J is TRBJ2-7 and V is TRBV5-5; D is perhaps TRBD2 (6 bases). Germline V gene sequence: CDR1 SGHKS, CDR2 YYEKEE (reference sequence). V lost 4 bases, J lost 2 bases, and 13 bases lay in between. This CDR3 has 14 residues. The full variable domain, in which reference TRBV5-5 and TRBJ2-7 provide the parts outside the CDR3, is DAGVTQSPTHLIKTRGQQVTLRCSPISGHKSVSWYQQVLGQGPQFIFQYYEKEERGRGNFPDRFSARQFPNYSSELNVNALLLGDSALYLCASSARGDAYEQYFGPGTRLTVT.

The CDR3 sequence is CASSFWDTDQPQHF. The DNA for the CDR3 is TGTGCCAGCAGCTTCTGGGACACCGATCAGCCCCAGCATTTT. V and J are TRBV7-9 and TRBJ1-5, with D perhaps matching TRBD1 (6 bases). Germline loops: CDR1 SEHNR, CDR2 FQNEAQ (reference sequence). The CDR3 runs 14 residues. V was trimmed by 3 bases and J by 5 bases, leaving 11 bases between them.

The chain has TRBV7-3 and TRBJ1-1; a possible D gene is TRBD1 (6 bases). The V end lost 5 bases, the J end lost 1 base, and 11 bases lay between the germline ends. In germline, CDR1 is SGHTA, CDR2 FQGTGA. The CDR3 length is 14 residues. The DNA of the CDR3 is TGTGCCAGCAGCACCGGACAGCCGAACACTGAAGCTTTCTTT. It encodes CASSTGQPNTEAFF.

V gene TRBV3-1 (or the pseudogene TRBV3-2) combines with J gene TRBJ1-2, with D unclear. The CDR3 length is 14 residues. In germline, CDR1 is LGHDT, CDR2 YNNKEL (reference sequence). The V end lost 4 bases, the J end lost 4 bases, and 13 bases lay between the germline ends. The CDR3 region is CASSPYTEIYGYTF. For the CDR3, the DNA is TGTGCCAGCAGCCCATATACAGAGATCTATGGCTACACCTTC.

J is TRBJ1-2 and V is TRBV28, with 9 bases that match TRBD1. This CDR3 has 15 residues. Germline lookup yields CDR1 MDHEN and CDR2 SYDVKM. V gave up 10 bases and J gave up 4 bases; unmatched junction bases: 13. The CDR3 DNA reads TGTGCCACAGGACAGGGGACCTCTCTGGGCTATGGCTACACCTTC. It codes for CATGQGTSLGYGYTF.

This clone has only one observation. The gene calls are TRBV2 and TRBJ1-1, with a possible D match to TRBD1 (6 bases). The V end lost 6 bases, the J end lost 1 base, and 12 bases lay between the germline ends. Germline V gene lookup returns CDR1 SNHLY and CDR2 FYNNEI. CDR3 size: 14 residues. The CDR3 DNA sequence: TGTGCCAGCAGGGTCGACAGGCAGAACACTGAAGCTTTCTTT. Translation gives CASRVDRQNTEAFF. The full variable domain, completed using reference TRBV2 and TRBJ1-1, is EPEVTQTPSHQVTQMGQEVILRCVPISNHLYFYWYRQILGQKVEFLVSFYNNEISEKSEIFDDQFSVERPDGSNFTLKIRSTKLEDSAMYFCASRVDRQNTEAFFGQGTRLTVV.

V usage is TRBV7-9 and J usage is TRBJ1-1; no definite D call. Germline V gene sequence: CDR1 SEHNR, CDR2 FQNEAQ (reference sequence). V lost 5 bases and J 7 bases, leaving 11 bases between the germline ends. The CDR3 has 12 amino acids. CDR3 sequence: CASSVTELEAFF. The CDR3 nucleotides are TGTGCCAGCAGCGTTACTGAACTTGAAGCTTTCTTT. Full variable domain (missing parts from reference TRBV7-9 and TRBJ1-1): DTGVSQNPRHKITKRGQNVTFRCDPISEHNRLYWYRQTLGQGPEFLTYFQNEAQLEKSRLLSDRFSAERPKGSFSTLEIQRTEQGDSAMYLCASSVTELEAFFGQGTRLTVV.

The J gene is TRBJ2-7, the V gene TRBV5-4, with 11 bases lining up with TRBD1. J was trimmed by 3 bases and V by 4 bases; bases with no gene match: 9. Germline values: CDR1 SGHNT, CDR2 YYREEE (reference sequence). The CDR3 extends over 16 amino acids. The CDR3 nucleotides read TGTGCCAGCAGCGGGACGCCCGGGACAGGGGGCTACGAGCAGTACTTC. Protein sequence: CASSGTPGTGGYEQYF. Looking up the rest from reference TRBV5-4 and TRBJ2-7 gives the full variable domain: ETGVTQSPTHLIKTRGQQVTLRCSSQSGHNTVSWYQQALGQGPQFIFQYYREEENGRGNFPPRFSGLQFPNYSSELNVNALELDDSALYLCASSGTPGTGGYEQYFGPGTRLTVT.

The CDR3 DNA is TGTGCCAGCGGGAAGGGGGCGCCCGGCGGTGAAGCTTTCTTT. Its protein is CASGKGAPGGEAFF. This chain joins TRBV2 and TRBJ1-1; TRBD1 agrees at 7 bases. This CDR3 contains 14 residues. J lost 7 bases, V lost 8 bases, and 13 bases had no gene match. Looked up from germline, CDR1 is SNHLY and CDR2 is FYNNEI.

The chain couples TRBV6-2 or TRBV6-3 to TRBJ1-2; D unresolved. Trimming stripped 0 bases from V and 6 bases from J, with 23 bases between. This CDR3 contains 18 residues. Per germline, CDR1 MNHEY and CDR2 SVGEGT. The CDR3 sequence is CASSYSILSKALGDGYTF. The CDR3 DNA sequence: TGTGCCAGCAGTTACTCGATCCTTTCTAAAGCATTGGGAGATGGCTACACCTTC.